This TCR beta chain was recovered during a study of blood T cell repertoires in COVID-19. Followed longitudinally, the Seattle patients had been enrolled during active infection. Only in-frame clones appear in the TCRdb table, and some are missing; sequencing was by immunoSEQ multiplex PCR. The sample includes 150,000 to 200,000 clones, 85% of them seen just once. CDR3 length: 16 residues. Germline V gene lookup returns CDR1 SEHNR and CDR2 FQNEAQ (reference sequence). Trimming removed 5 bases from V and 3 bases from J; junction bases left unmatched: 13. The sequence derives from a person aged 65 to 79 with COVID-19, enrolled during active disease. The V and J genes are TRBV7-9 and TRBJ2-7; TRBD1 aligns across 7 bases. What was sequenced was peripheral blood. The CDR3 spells CASSQRQGKLFYEQYF. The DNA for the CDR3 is TGTGCCAGCAGCCAACGACAGGGCAAGTTGTTCTACGAGCAGTACTTC. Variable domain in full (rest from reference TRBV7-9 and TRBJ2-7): DTGVSQNPRHKITKRGQNVTFRCDPISEHNRLYWYRQTLGQGPEFLTYFQNEAQLEKSRLLSDRFSAERPKGSFSTLEIQRTEQGDSAMYLCASSQRQGKLFYEQYFGPGTRLTVT.